These 30 T cell receptor beta chains were sequenced from one sample in a study of vaccination effects on CD4 cells after COVID-19. What these receptors recognize is not known. Antigen-specific CD4+ T cell clonotypes were called by their expansion after viral peptide-pool culture in ViraFEST. Researchers isolated CD4+ T cells once about 11 days of culture had elapsed. Recipients of the vaccine had no prior SARS-CoV-2 infection and negative nucleocapsid antibodies. Sequencing was performed with immunoSEQ multiplex PCR; in TCRdb, only in-frame clones are kept and a portion is missing. The sample shows 30,000 to 35,000 clones, 60% to 75% of them seen only once. The source was CD4+ T cells from PBMCs cultured with HCoV-OC43 spike peptides, collected before COVID-19 vaccination. Regarding subset: HCoV-OC43 spike overlapping peptide pool stimulation. The origin of the receptors is a human donor who received a COVID-19 vaccine.

V is TRBV5-4 and J is TRBJ2-3, with TRBD2 matching 13 bases. CDR1 and CDR2 from the germline V gene are SGHNT and YYREEE (reference sequence). The CDR3 runs 16 residues. V dropped 1 base and J dropped 4; count of bases not matched to a gene: 3. The CDR3 DNA reads as TGTGCCAGCAGCTTGACTAGCGGGAGGGCGTCAGATACGCAGTATTTT. It is translated as CASSLTSGRASDTQYF. Supplemented by reference TRBV5-4 and TRBJ2-3, the full variable domain reads ETGVTQSPTHLIKTRGQQVTLRCSSQSGHNTVSWYQQALGQGPQFIFQYYREEENGRGNFPPRFSGLQFPNYSSELNVNALELDDSALYLCASSLTSGRASDTQYFGPGTRLTVL.

The rearrangement links TRBV4-1 to TRBJ1-1; no definite D call. Trimming pared 6 bases from V and 6 bases from J, leaving 17 bases between. This CDR3 has 14 residues. Germline lookup yields CDR1 MGHRA and CDR2 YSYEKL. CDR3 region: CASRGISQRAEAFF. In nucleotides, the CDR3 is TGCGCCAGCAGGGGGATTAGCCAGAGGGCTGAAGCTTTCTTT.

The V and J genes are TRBV3-1 (or the pseudogene TRBV3-2) and TRBJ2-7; possibly TRBD1 for D (5 bases). Germline V gene sequence: CDR1 LGHDT, CDR2 YNNKEL (reference sequence). The CDR3 is 14 amino acids. V lost 0 bases and J 1 base, leaving 7 bases between the germline ends. The CDR3 sequence: CASSQDRTSYEQYF. DNA of the CDR3: TGTGCCAGCAGCCAAGACAGGACATCCTACGAGCAGTACTTC.

This chain uses TRBV11-3 with TRBJ2-7; D gene uncertain. Deletions cut 5 bases from V and 3 bases from J, with 8 bases between. Germline CDR1 SGHNT, CDR2 YENEEA. CDR3 length: 12 amino acids. This CDR3 reads CASSPDGYEQYF. The CDR3 bases are TGTGCCAGCAGCCCGGACGGCTACGAGCAGTACTTC. The variable domain in full, with the rest retrieved from reference TRBV11-3 and TRBJ2-7, is EAGVVQSPRYKIIEKKQPVAFWCNPISGHNTLYWYLQNLGQGPELLIRYENEEAVDDSQLPKDRFSAERLKGVDSTLKIQPAELGDSAVYLCASSPDGYEQYFGPGTRLTVT.

The J gene is TRBJ1-1, the V gene TRBV6-5; 11 bases align to TRBD1. The CDR3 is made up of 14 amino acids. Trimming at V came to 5 bases and at J to 3 bases, leaving 2 bases not matched to a gene. Germline-derived CDR1 and CDR2 are MNHEY and SVGAGI. This CDR3 is CASSRTGGYTEAFF. CDR3 DNA: TGTGCCAGCAGTCGGACAGGGGGCTACACTGAAGCTTTCTTT.

The CDR3 here is CAWSVFSGQETQYF. The CDR3 region has the DNA TGTGCCTGGAGTGTCTTTAGCGGGCAAGAGACCCAGTACTTC. V and J are TRBV30 and TRBJ2-5; 7 nucleotides agree with TRBD2. The CDR3 has 14 residues. After removal of 0 bases from V and 2 bases from J, the junction contained 3 bases not matched to a gene. Germline CDR1 and CDR2: GTSNPN and SVGIG (reference sequence). The full variable domain, in which reference TRBV30 and TRBJ2-5 provide the parts outside the CDR3, is SQTIHQWPATLVQPVGSPLSLECTVEGTSNPNLYWYRQAAGRGLQLLFYSVGIGQISSEVPQNLSASRPQDRQFILSSKKLLLSDSGFYLCAWSVFSGQETQYFGPGTRLLVL.

The V gene is TRBV27, the J gene TRBJ1-1; 8 bases fit TRBD1. Germline V gives CDR1 MNHEY, CDR2 SMNVEV (reference sequence). After removal of 1 base from V and 0 bases from J, the junction contained 10 bases not matched to a gene. CDR3 length: 18 amino acids. CDR3: CASSLLGGGQAMNTEAFF. The CDR3 DNA reads TGTGCCAGCAGTTTATTAGGGGGGGGACAGGCGATGAACACTGAAGCTTTCTTT.

The chain joins TRBV19 to TRBJ1-2, with D perhaps matching TRBD1 (5 bases). Germline CDR1 is LNHDA and CDR2 is SQIVND (reference sequence). Between the trimmed V and J ends, which lost 7 bases and 7 bases, there was a span of 19 bases. The CDR3 has 14 amino acids. The CDR3 DNA is TGTGCCAGTACCCCGGGCGTGCAGGGACGTGGCTACACCTTC. Protein: CASTPGVQGRGYTF. Looking up the rest from reference TRBV19 and TRBJ1-2 gives the full variable domain: DGGITQSPKYLFRKEGQNVTLSCEQNLNHDAMYWYRQDPGQGLRLIYYSQIVNDFQKGDIAEGYSVSREKKESFPLTVTSAQKNPTAFYLCASTPGVQGRGYTFGSGTRLTVV.

J is TRBJ2-3 and V is TRBV5-4; no clear D gene. The CDR3 runs to 11 residues. Germline V gene sequence: CDR1 SGHNT, CDR2 YYREEE (reference sequence). Trimming took 2 bases from V and 5 from J, leaving 3 bases between them. CDR3 protein: CASSFGDTQYF. CDR3 nucleotide sequence: TGTGCCAGCAGCTTCGGAGATACGCAGTATTTT.

The rearrangement joins TRBV2 to TRBJ2-2; the D gene is possibly TRBD1 (5 bases). There are 15 residues in the CDR3. In germline, CDR1 is SNHLY, CDR2 FYNNEI. V shed 4 bases and J shed 8 bases, with 17 bases lying between them. The CDR3 protein is CASSGARVPLGELFF. CDR3 bases: TGTGCCAGCAGTGGAGCCAGGGTACCGTTAGGGGAGCTGTTTTTT. Combining the CDR3 with reference TRBV2 and TRBJ2-2 gives the whole variable domain EPEVTQTPSHQVTQMGQEVILRCVPISNHLYFYWYRQILGQKVEFLVSFYNNEISEKSEIFDDQFSVERPDGSNFTLKIRSTKLEDSAMYFCASSGARVPLGELFFGEGSRLTVL.

The V and J genes are TRBV7-9 and TRBJ2-1, with unresolved D. CDR3 length: 15 amino acids. In germline, CDR1 is SEHNR, CDR2 FQNEAQ (reference sequence). V dropped 5 bases and J dropped 6 bases, with 17 bases sitting between them. The CDR3 DNA follows: TGTGCCAGCAGCCCCCGCGGAGTGGTGGGCAATGAGCAGTTCTTC. Translation gives CASSPRGVVGNEQFF.

The rearrangement links TRBV3-1 (or the pseudogene TRBV3-2) to TRBJ2-3; D is undetermined. The germline V gene has CDR1 LGHDT and CDR2 YNNKEL (reference sequence). Trimming left V 4 bases short and J 4 bases short, with 12 bases between. CDR3 length: 14 amino acids. The CDR3 DNA follows: TGTGCCAGCAGCCCCCGCCCTGGGGCAGATACGCAGTATTTT. Translated: CASSPRPGADTQYF.

Here the CDR3 reads CSVVGGRNPDTQYF. The CDR3 DNA reads TGCAGCGTTGTTGGCGGGAGAAACCCAGATACGCAGTATTTT. The gene calls are TRBV29-1 and TRBJ2-3; 7 bases are a match to TRBD2. This CDR3 has 14 residues. The V gene's germline CDR1 is SQVTM and CDR2 ANQGSEA. V lost 4 bases, J lost 4 bases, and 8 bases stayed unmatched.

The rearrangement links TRBV3-1 (or the pseudogene TRBV3-2) to TRBJ2-3; no firm D call. The V gene's germline CDR1 is LGHDT and CDR2 YNNKEL (reference sequence). Trimming cost V 1 base and J 6 bases, with 5 bases left between them. The CDR3 sequence is 12 residues long. CDR3 nucleotide sequence: TGTGCCAGCAGCCAAGGATTGGATACGCAGTATTTT. This encodes CASSQGLDTQYF.

The chain carries TRBV6-6 and TRBJ2-1, with D uncertain. V shed 5 bases and J shed 1 base, with 12 bases lying between them. This CDR3 has 15 residues. From germline, CDR1 is MNHNY and CDR2 SVGAGI (reference sequence). CDR3 nucleotide sequence: TGTGCCAGCAGTGACCCGGGCCGATCCTACAATGAGCAGTTCTTC. It yields the protein CASSDPGRSYNEQFF.

This chain links TRBV7-2 with TRBJ2-7, with TRBD2 as a possible D gene (6 bases). V was cut by 2 bases and J by 6 bases, with 11 bases left in between. Germline CDR1 SGHTA, CDR2 FQGNSA. The CDR3 is 13 residues long. Here the CDR3 reads CASSLSGDREQYF. The CDR3 nucleotides read TGTGCCAGCAGCTTATCGGGGGACCGCGAGCAGTACTTC.

This clone was detected a few times. V is TRBV4-2 and J is TRBJ1-1; the D is unclear. This CDR3 spans 15 amino acids. Trimming took off 0 bases at V and 0 bases at J, with 8 bases between the two ends. Looked up from germline, CDR1 is LGHNA and CDR2 is YNFKEQ. CDR3 bases: TGTGCCAGCAGCCAAGATCGCCTTATGAACACTGAAGCTTTCTTT. Amino acids: CASSQDRLMNTEAFF.

The gene calls are TRBV10-3 and TRBJ2-7; possible D gene TRBD1, 6 bases. Per the germline V gene, CDR1 is ENHRY and CDR2 is SYGVKD. The V end was cut by 11 bases, the J end by 4 bases, with 18 bases between. This CDR3 comprises 13 residues. CDR3 nucleotides: TGTGCCGGCGCGTCAGGGGATGGATACGAGCAGTACTTC. Its protein is CAGASGDGYEQYF.

The rearrangement joins TRBV30 to TRBJ2-3, with D unclear. Trimming took off 0 bases at V and 6 bases at J, with 7 bases between the two ends. The CDR3 contains 12 residues. Germline V lookup: CDR1 GTSNPN, CDR2 SVGIG (reference sequence). CDR3 protein: CAWSVGPDTQYF. CDR3 in DNA: TGTGCCTGGAGTGTGGGCCCCGATACGCAGTATTTT.

This sequence joins TRBV20-1 and TRBJ1-1, with D uncertain. Germline values: CDR1 DFQATT, CDR2 SNEGSKA (reference sequence). CDR3 length: 8 residues. Trimming shortened V by 6 bases and J by 8 bases, and 4 bases separated the two germline ends. Here the CDR3 reads CSAPEAFF. The CDR3 DNA reads as TGCAGTGCCCCCGAAGCTTTCTTT.

The chain joins TRBV27 to TRBJ1-4, with a weak D call TRBD1 (6 bases). Germline values: CDR1 MNHEY, CDR2 SMNVEV (reference sequence). The V gene lost 5 bases and the J gene lost 8 bases, with 30 bases spanning the gap. CDR3 size: 19 residues. The CDR3 here is CASSTRRAGVGPLGEKLFF. CDR3 DNA: TGTGCCAGCAGTACAAGACGTGCAGGGGTCGGCCCGTTGGGGGAAAAACTGTTTTTT.

In its sample, this clone was seen a few times. The chain recombines TRBV5-1 with TRBJ1-2; 7 bases map to TRBD1. The CDR3 length is 15 residues. Per germline, CDR1 SGHRS and CDR2 YFSETQ. Trimming took 7 bases from V and 4 from J; bases not matched to a gene: 13. CDR3 sequence (DNA): TGCGCCAGCTCTGTAGGGACAGCGAAAAGCTATGGCTACACCTTC. Protein: CASSVGTAKSYGYTF.

The chain combines TRBV7-9 with TRBJ1-1, with D tentatively TRBD1 (5 bases). The CDR3 consists of 13 residues. Deletions cut 5 bases from V and 3 bases from J, with 10 bases between. Germline V gene data show CDR1 as SEHNR and CDR2 as FQNEAQ (reference sequence). CDR3 nucleotide sequence: TGTGCCAGCAGCCGACGGGGGGACACTGAAGCTTTCTTT. Amino acids: CASSRRGDTEAFF.

The chain carries TRBV18 and TRBJ2-5; a possible D gene is TRBD1 (6 bases). Between the trimmed V and J ends, which lost 2 bases and 1 base, there was a span of 17 bases. The CDR3 sequence is 17 residues long. Germline V gives CDR1 KGHSH, CDR2 LQKENI. CDR3 region: CASSPSRGNGGQETQYF. CDR3 nucleotides: TGTGCCAGCTCACCATCCAGGGGAAATGGTGGCCAAGAGACCCAGTACTTC. Using reference TRBV18 and TRBJ2-5 for the parts outside the CDR3, the full variable domain is NAGVMQNPRHLVRRRGQEARLRCSPMKGHSHVYWYRQLPEEGLKFMVYLQKENIIDESGMPKERFSAEFPKEGPSILRIQQVVRGDSAAYFCASSPSRGNGGQETQYFGPGTRLLVL.

The chain combines TRBV7-9 with TRBJ1-4, with 12 bases matching TRBD1. V lost 5 bases to trimming and J lost 8 bases; unmatched junction nucleotides: 12. The CDR3 sequence is 17 residues long. Germline-derived CDR1 and CDR2 are SEHNR and FQNEAQ (reference sequence). This CDR3 is CASSRPGTGGGGEKLFF. The DNA for the CDR3 is TGTGCCAGCAGCCGTCCCGGGACAGGGGGCGGGGGAGAAAAACTGTTTTTT.

The chain is built from TRBV18 and TRBJ2-5; 10 nucleotides align to TRBD1. The J segment lost 1 base and the V segment lost 3 bases, leaving 8 bases of the junction unmatched. Germline assignment: CDR1 KGHSH and CDR2 LQKENI. The CDR3 is 17 residues long. The CDR3 bases are TGTGCCAGCTCACCCTTTTCGGGACAGGGGTTCCAAGAGACCCAGTACTTC. Residues: CASSPFSGQGFQETQYF.

V usage is TRBV29-1 and J usage is TRBJ1-2, with a possible D match to TRBD1 (6 bases). V lost 3 bases to trimming and J lost 6 bases, with 14 bases between them. Germline V gene sequence: CDR1 SQVTM, CDR2 ANQGSEA. The CDR3 has 13 amino acids. The CDR3 spells CSVEGAGANGYTF. The CDR3 bases are TGCAGCGTTGAGGGTGCAGGGGCTAATGGCTACACCTTC.

For this clone: Its ends do not fully match the called genes, so a read error is possible. This chain joins TRBV10-3 and TRBJ2-3; D is uncertain. In germline, CDR1 is ENHRY, CDR2 SYGVKD. This CDR3 has 13 residues. The CDR3 region has the DNA TGTGCCATCAGTGAGCCTAGGAGCCCTCTGACGATCTTT. Its translation is CAISEPRSPLTIF.

The chain recombines TRBV27 with TRBJ1-2; 9 nucleotides align to TRBD1. The CDR3 extends over 12 amino acids. The ends lost 4 bases at V and 7 bases at J; junction bases unmatched: 1. Germline assignment: CDR1 MNHEY and CDR2 SMNVEV (reference sequence). This CDR3 reads CASSSDRGGYTF. The CDR3, as DNA: TGTGCCAGCAGTTCGGACAGGGGTGGCTACACCTTC.

The genes are TRBV10-3 and TRBJ2-1; 11 nucleotides match TRBD2. Germline trimming cut 10 bases from V and 2 bases from J; bases unmatched to any gene: 10. This CDR3 has 16 residues. The germline gives CDR1 ENHRY, CDR2 SYGVKD. CDR3 sequence: CATTTSGRATYNEQFF. CDR3 in DNA: TGTGCCACCACTACTAGCGGGAGAGCCACCTACAATGAGCAGTTCTTC.